This is a list of T cell receptor beta chains from one sample in a study of T cells in localized non-small cell lung cancer. Only in-frame clones appear in the TCRdb table, and some are missing; sequencing was by immunoSEQ multiplex PCR. The table shows approximately 3,000 clones, with about 25% occurring only once. Sequencing was performed on normal lung tissue next to the tumor, taken before any cancer treatment. These receptor sequences come from a man aged 40 to 70 with stage III squamous cell lung carcinoma. CDR3s include the opening cysteine and the closing phenylalanine or tryptophan. The D gene is left open where the match is weak. Clone sizes are given selectively: once, few, many, or a class where the clone is expanded.

cdr3_nt: TGTGCCAGCAGTGGTCTTCCGGGAGCCCAAGAGACCCAGTACTTC; cdr3_aa: CASSGLPGAQETQYF; d_call: NA; j_call: TRBJ2-5; clone_size: medium-sized; v_call: TRBV6-8; cdr3_length: 15
cdr3_nt: TGTGCCAGCAGCCATAGCAGGGCTGAAGCTTTCTTT; cdr3_aa: CASSHSRAEAFF; d_call: NA; j_call: TRBJ1-1; clone_size: NA; v_call: TRBV14; cdr3_length: 12
cdr3_nt: TGTGCCAGCTCACCGGGGTTGATGAACACTGAAGCTTTCTTT; cdr3_aa: CASSPGLMNTEAFF; d_call: NA; j_call: TRBJ1-1; clone_size: few; v_call: TRBV18; cdr3_length: 14
cdr3_nt: TGTGCCAGCACCCGACAGGTGGGGAGTACGCAGTATTTT; cdr3_aa: CASTRQVGSTQYF; d_call: NA; j_call: TRBJ2-3; clone_size: few; v_call: TRBV6-8; cdr3_length: 13
cdr3_nt: TGTGCCAGCAGCTTGGAGGGACAGGGGATTACCGGGGAGCTGTTTTTT; cdr3_aa: CASSLEGQGITGELFF; d_call: TRBD1; j_call: TRBJ2-2; clone_size: NA; v_call: TRBV11-3; cdr3_length: 16
cdr3_nt: TGTGCCAGCAGCTTGGGAGGTTCGATGAACACTGAAGCTTTCTTT; cdr3_aa: CASSLGGSMNTEAFF; d_call: NA; j_call: TRBJ1-1; clone_size: few; v_call: TRBV11-3; cdr3_length: 15
cdr3_nt: TGTGCCAGCAGCTTTGGGACAGGGGTTCGCTCTGAGCAGTTCTTC; cdr3_aa: CASSFGTGVRSEQFF; d_call: TRBD1; j_call: TRBJ2-1; clone_size: medium-sized; v_call: TRBV11-3; cdr3_length: 15
cdr3_nt: TGCAGCGCCAAATCACAGTCTAATGAAAAACTGTTTTTT; cdr3_aa: CSAKSQSNEKLFF; d_call: NA; j_call: TRBJ1-4; clone_size: NA; v_call: TRBV29-1; cdr3_length: 13
cdr3_nt: TGTGCCAGCAGCCCAGACAGGGGTGACGGGAACACCGGGGAGCTGTTTTTT; cdr3_aa: CASSPDRGDGNTGELFF; d_call: TRBD1; j_call: TRBJ2-2; clone_size: medium-sized; v_call: TRBV11-3; cdr3_length: 17
cdr3_nt: TGTGCCACCTCCGGAGCCCACATGAACACTGAAGCTTTCTTT; cdr3_aa: CATSGAHMNTEAFF; d_call: NA; j_call: TRBJ1-1; clone_size: NA; v_call: TRBV28; cdr3_length: 14
cdr3_nt: TGTGCCAGCAGCATTAGCGGGGGGGAGTCAGATACGCAGTATTTT; cdr3_aa: CASSISGGESDTQYF; d_call: TRBD2; j_call: TRBJ2-3; clone_size: few; v_call: TRBV11-3; cdr3_length: 15
cdr3_nt: TGCGCCAGCAGCCGAGACTCGGGCGAGCCAGATACGCAGTATTTT; cdr3_aa: CASSRDSGEPDTQYF; d_call: NA; j_call: TRBJ2-3; clone_size: few; v_call: TRBV4-1; cdr3_length: 15
cdr3_nt: TGTGCCAGCAGTGACCGTCCAAACACTGAAGCTTTCTTT; cdr3_aa: CASSDRPNTEAFF; d_call: NA; j_call: TRBJ1-1; clone_size: few; v_call: TRBV6-8; cdr3_length: 13
cdr3_nt: TGTGCCAGCAGTTACTCTCACAGGGCGGCAAACTATGGCTACACCTTC; cdr3_aa: CASSYSHRAANYGYTF; d_call: NA; j_call: TRBJ1-2; clone_size: few; v_call: TRBV6-8; cdr3_length: 16
cdr3_nt: TGTGCCAGCACCGAACAGACTGGGCCGGGGGGGTATTTT; cdr3_aa: CASTEQTGPGGYF; d_call: TRBD2; j_call: TRBJ2-3; clone_size: few; v_call: TRBV9; cdr3_length: 13
cdr3_nt: TGTGCCAGCAGTTACTCGAATCTGGGGGGGACAGATACGCAGTATTTT; cdr3_aa: CASSYSNLGGTDTQYF; d_call: TRBD2; j_call: TRBJ2-3; clone_size: few; v_call: TRBV6-8; cdr3_length: 16
cdr3_nt: TGTGCCAGCAGTTTTACAGGGAACACAGATACGCAGTATTTT; cdr3_aa: CASSFTGNTDTQYF; d_call: NA; j_call: TRBJ2-3; clone_size: NA; v_call: TRBV28; cdr3_length: 14
cdr3_nt: TGTGCCTGCGCCCAGAAGAACACTGAAGCTTTCTTT; cdr3_aa: CACAQKNTEAFF; d_call: NA; j_call: TRBJ1-1; clone_size: large; v_call: TRBV30; cdr3_length: 12
cdr3_nt: TGTGCCAGCAGCCCGGGACAGGGGGCCGATGGCTACACCTTC; cdr3_aa: CASSPGQGADGYTF; d_call: TRBD1; j_call: TRBJ1-2; clone_size: medium-sized; v_call: TRBV11-3; cdr3_length: 14
cdr3_nt: TGTGCCAGTAGTATAGGTGGTAGCGTCAATGAGCAGTTCTTC; cdr3_aa: CASSIGGSVNEQFF; d_call: NA; j_call: TRBJ2-1; clone_size: NA; v_call: TRBV19; cdr3_length: 14
cdr3_nt: TGTGCCATCAGCATTCCCGGGACAGGGACCAACGAGCAGTACTTC; cdr3_aa: CAISIPGTGTNEQYF; d_call: TRBD1; j_call: TRBJ2-7; clone_size: NA; v_call: TRBV6-8; cdr3_length: 15
cdr3_nt: TGCGCCAGCAGCTTTTCAGGGACCTTCTACGAGCAGTACTTC; cdr3_aa: CASSFSGTFYEQYF; d_call: NA; j_call: TRBJ2-7; clone_size: few; v_call: TRBV5-1; cdr3_length: 14
cdr3_nt: TGTGCCAGTAGTTGGACAGTCTCAGAGACCCAGTACTTC; cdr3_aa: CASSWTVSETQYF; d_call: NA; j_call: TRBJ2-5; clone_size: NA; v_call: TRBV19; cdr3_length: 13
cdr3_nt: TGCGCCAGCAGCCCTAGGCCGAGCACAGGGGGCACTTGGAACACTGAAGCTTTCTTT; cdr3_aa: CASSPRPSTGGTWNTEAFF; d_call: TRBD1; j_call: TRBJ1-1; clone_size: NA; v_call: TRBV5-1; cdr3_length: 19
cdr3_nt: TGTGCCAGCAGCGTGTTCGGGGGTAAGGAGACCCAGTACTTC; cdr3_aa: CASSVFGGKETQYF; d_call: NA; j_call: TRBJ2-5; clone_size: few; v_call: TRBV9; cdr3_length: 14
cdr3_nt: TGTGCCAGCAGCCCCCGTAGTAGCGGAGATACGCAGTATTTT; cdr3_aa: CASSPRSSGDTQYF; d_call: NA; j_call: TRBJ2-3; clone_size: few; v_call: TRBV11-3; cdr3_length: 14